Following are 28 T cell receptor beta chains from one sample sequenced in a study of early T cells in non-severe SARS-CoV-2 infection. TCRdb re-called the 5' RACE reads with MiXCR, one entry per CDR3 protein. There are over 25,000 distinct CDR3 sequences in the sample; approximately 6% occur only once, and over 10% lies in the top ten. Material for sequencing was whole blood. The receptors shown here come from an adult who was a healthcare worker with PCR-confirmed SARS-CoV-2 infection or an uninfected control (not recorded which).

This clonotype was recorded a few times. The chain uses TRBV5-1 and TRBJ2-3; D possibly matches TRBD1 or TRBD2 (5 bases each). This CDR3 spans 14 amino acids. CDR1 SGHRS and CDR2 YFSETQ come from the germline V gene. V was pared by 6 bases and J by 4 bases, with 15 bases between. The CDR3 spells CASNLLGDADTQYF. DNA for the CDR3: TGCGCCAGCAACCTTTTAGGGGACGCAGATACGCAGTATTTT.

This clonotype was detected many times. The J gene is TRBJ2-5, the V gene TRBV20-1; 9 bases fit TRBD1. Looked up from germline, CDR1 is DFQATT and CDR2 is SNEGSKA (reference sequence). The CDR3 has 15 amino acids. The V segment lost 3 bases and the J segment 1 base; nucleotides outside the gene matches: 6. As DNA, the CDR3 is TGCAGTGCTAGTACAGGGGGCTACGGCCAAGAGACCCAGTACTTC. It yields the protein CSASTGGYGQETQYF.

The gene calls are TRBV5-1 and TRBJ2-1; 7 positions agree with TRBD2. The V gene's germline CDR1 is SGHRS and CDR2 YFSETQ. The CDR3 has 17 residues. The J segment lost 7 bases and the V segment lost 4 bases, leaving 17 bases of the junction unmatched. In DNA, the CDR3 is TGCGCCAGCAGCCCTCCCCCTCTAGTGGGGGGGAGGAATGAGCAGTTCTTC. It codes for CASSPPPLVGGRNEQFF.

CDR3 DNA sequence: TGTGCCAGCAGTTTAGCGAATTACGGAGGCTCCTATGGCTACACCTTC. As protein: CASSLANYGGSYGYTF. The rearrangement links TRBV12-3 or TRBV12-4 to TRBJ1-2; no clear D gene. The CDR3 sequence is 16 residues long. Trimming took 0 bases from V and 4 from J, leaving 15 bases between them.

At least ten counts were recorded for this clonotype. The rearrangement joins TRBV6-2 or TRBV6-3 to TRBJ1-5, with 7 bases matching TRBD1. V lost 2 bases, J lost 5 bases, and 12 bases stayed unmatched. The germline V gene has CDR1 MNHEY and CDR2 SVGEGT. The CDR3 covers 17 residues. CDR3 DNA sequence: TGTGCCAGCAGTTACCCGGGGCCGGCAGGACAGGATCAGCCCCAGCATTTT. It encodes CASSYPGPAGQDQPQHF.

This clonotype was seen at least ten times. The chain links TRBV12-3 or TRBV12-4 to TRBJ2-2; D gene uncertain. The CDR3 has 11 residues. Trimming left V 3 bases short and J 6 bases short, with 2 bases between. CDR3 bases: TGTGCCAGCAGTTTGTCCGGGGAGCTGTTTTTT. Translation gives CASSLSGELFF.

This clonotype came up many times. The rearrangement joins TRBV12-3 or TRBV12-4 to TRBJ2-3; D unclear. CDR3 size: 14 residues. V lost 6 bases, J lost 2 bases, and 12 bases lay in between. The DNA for the CDR3 is TGTGCCAGCAGGCGACTGGGGAACACAGATACGCAGTATTTT. This gives the protein CASRRLGNTDTQYF.

This clonotype was recorded many times. The rearrangement links TRBV3-1 to TRBJ2-6, with D hard to call. V was trimmed by 1 base and J by 0 bases, leaving 4 bases between them. The CDR3 totals 15 residues. Germline CDR1 reads LGHDT; CDR2 reads YNNKEL (reference sequence). CDR3 residues: CASSQAASGANVLTF. The CDR3 coding sequence is TGTGCCAGCAGCCAAGCGGCCTCTGGGGCCAACGTCCTGACTTTC.

The sample holds a few counts of this clonotype. The chain uses TRBV29-1 and TRBJ2-7; perhaps TRBD1 as D (8 bases). There are 11 residues in the CDR3. Trimming cost V 5 bases and J 12 bases, with 17 bases left between them. Germline CDR1 SQVTM, CDR2 ANQGSEA. CDR3 DNA sequence: TGCAGCGTTAGCCACAGGGGGGGGCCGTACTTC. Encoded protein: CSVSHRGGPYF.

This clonotype has ten or more counts. The V gene is TRBV7-2, the J gene TRBJ2-1; 10 bases are a match to TRBD2. The V gene's germline CDR1 is SGHTA and CDR2 FQGNSA. This CDR3 spans 16 amino acids. After removal of 1 base from V and 6 bases from J, the junction contained 6 bases not matched to a gene. The CDR3 loop is CASSLVAGGLSNEQFF. The CDR3 nucleotides read TGTGCCAGCAGCTTAGTAGCGGGGGGACTTTCCAATGAGCAGTTCTTC.

This clonotype was recorded many times. This chain links TRBV11-2 with TRBJ1-4; D call uncertain. This CDR3 comprises 12 residues. V lost 3 bases and J lost 8, with 7 bases in between. CDR1 SGHAT and CDR2 FQNNGV come from the germline V gene. CDR3 nucleotides: TGTGCCAGCAGCTTCGTAAACGAAAAACTGTTTTTT. Its protein product is CASSFVNEKLFF.

This clonotype was observed many times. The rearrangement uses TRBV7-2 and TRBJ2-7; 9 bases agree with TRBD2. Germline CDR1 and CDR2: SGHTA and FQGNSA. The CDR3 has 16 residues. V lost 5 bases and J lost 3; bases outside the gene matches: 11. In DNA form, the CDR3 reads TGTGCCAGCAGCGCACGCGGGACTAGCACCCTCTACGAGCAGTACTTC. This translates into CASSARGTSTLYEQYF.

In its sample, this clonotype was seen a few times. This chain joins TRBV7-6 and TRBJ2-1, with 7 bases fitting TRBD2. The CDR3 is made up of 15 amino acids. Germline assignment: CDR1 SGHVS and CDR2 FNYEAQ. The V gene end was trimmed by 5 bases and the J gene end by 0 bases; junction bases not matched to a gene: 4. In DNA, the CDR3 is TGTGCCAGCAGCCAAAGCGGGGCCTCCTACAATGAGCAGTTCTTC. It translates to CASSQSGASYNEQFF.

This clonotype was seen ten or more times. This sequence joins TRBV19 and TRBJ1-1, with D maybe TRBD1 (6 bases). Between the trimmed V and J ends, which lost 8 bases and 1 base, there was a span of 8 bases. From germline, CDR1 is LNHDA and CDR2 SQIVND (reference sequence). CDR3 length equals 12 residues. The CDR3 DNA is TGTGCCAGTTTCAGGGGGAACACTGAAGCTTTCTTT. Encoded protein: CASFRGNTEAFF.

The V call is TRBV2, the J call TRBJ1-5; no reliable D call. The germline CDR1 and CDR2 sequences are SNHLY and FYNNEI. V was clipped by 7 bases and J by 7 bases, with 14 bases between them. This CDR3 is 13 amino acids long. The CDR3 sequence is CASTRKGDQPQHF. CDR3 nucleotide sequence: TGTGCCAGCACAAGAAAGGGCGACCAGCCCCAGCATTTT.

This clonotype has at least ten counts. This chain links TRBV2 with TRBJ2-7; D might be TRBD2 (5 bases). CDR1 SNHLY and CDR2 FYNNEI come from the germline V gene. With 6 bases removed from V and 5 bases from J, the gap between germline ends came to 11 bases. There are 12 residues in the CDR3. CDR3 sequence reads: CASRIDGNEQYF. The CDR3, as DNA: TGTGCCAGCAGAATAGACGGGAACGAGCAGTACTTC.

This clonotype has at least ten counts. The chain combines TRBV6-1 with TRBJ2-5; 8 bases fit TRBD2. V dropped 8 bases and J dropped 0; count of bases not matched to a gene: 8. This CDR3 contains 15 residues. The germline CDR1 and CDR2 sequences are MNHNS and SASEGT. The CDR3 DNA reads TGTGCCAGCGGTTATCGAGCGGGGGACCAAGAGACCCAGTACTTC. The encoded protein is CASGYRAGDQETQYF.

This clonotype was observed a few times. V and J are TRBV5-5 and TRBJ2-7, with 14 bases aligning to TRBD2. This CDR3 comprises 15 residues. Looked up from germline, CDR1 is SGHKS and CDR2 is YYEKEE (reference sequence). V lost 2 bases and J lost 3; bases outside the gene matches: 1. For the CDR3, the DNA is TGTGCCAGCAGCTTAGGACTAGCGGGAGGCTACGAGCAGTACTTC. This encodes CASSLGLAGGYEQYF.

This clonotype has ten or more counts. This chain uses TRBV11-2 with TRBJ2-5; D is perhaps TRBD1 (5 bases). This CDR3 comprises 16 residues. Looked up from germline, CDR1 is SGHAT and CDR2 is FQNNGV. V was pared by 4 bases and J by 0 bases, with 15 bases between. CDR3 DNA: TGTGCCAGCAGCTCTAACGGGCAGGGCTACCAAGAGACCCAGTACTTC. Translation gives CASSSNGQGYQETQYF.

This clonotype was recorded a few times. The rearrangement uses TRBV4-1 and TRBJ2-7; 7 positions match TRBD2. The junction had 2 bases not matched to a gene; V was cut back by 1 base and J by 2 bases. CDR1 is MGHRA, CDR2 YSYEKL, per germline. This CDR3 contains 14 residues. This chain's CDR3 is CASSQGEGPYEQYF. The CDR3 bases are TGCGCCAGCAGCCAAGGGGAGGGGCCCTACGAGCAGTACTTC.

This clonotype was seen ten or more times. The chain has TRBV6-6 and TRBJ2-5; tentatively, D is TRBD1 (6 bases). CDR1 and CDR2 from the germline V gene are MNHNY and SVGAGI (reference sequence). V was trimmed by 5 bases and J by 5 bases, leaving 9 bases between them. This CDR3 comprises 12 residues. CDR3 amino acids: CASSRQVETQYF. Written as DNA, the CDR3 is TGTGCCAGCAGTAGACAGGTGGAGACCCAGTACTTC.

This clonotype was seen more than once but under ten times. V gene TRBV5-1 combines with J gene TRBJ2-3; D remains ambiguous. V lost 0 bases, J lost 2 bases, and 10 bases lay in between. CDR1 is SGHRS, CDR2 YFSETQ, per germline. The CDR3 is 15 residues long. CDR3 amino acids: CASSLDLPATDTQYF. The CDR3 bases are TGCGCCAGCAGCTTGGATCTTCCAGCCACAGATACGCAGTATTTT.

This chain joins TRBV7-2 and TRBJ1-3, with D unresolved. Germline V CDR1 and CDR2: SGHTA, FQGNSA. The ends were cut back, 1 base at V and 0 bases at J, with 7 bases in the middle. The CDR3 extends over 15 amino acids. The CDR3 here is CASSLEVISGNTIYF. In DNA, the CDR3 is TGTGCCAGCAGCTTAGAGGTGATCTCTGGAAACACCATATATTTT.

This clonotype was recorded at least ten times. The CDR3 DNA follows: TGTGCCATCAGCTTGGACGGCTACGAGCAGTACTTC. Translation gives CAISLDGYEQYF. The chain recombines TRBV10-3 with TRBJ2-7, with D unclear. V was shortened by 6 bases and J by 3 bases, with 9 bases between the two germline ends. There are 12 residues in the CDR3. Germline values: CDR1 ENHRY, CDR2 SYGVKD.

This clonotype was detected ten times or more. The chain uses TRBV28 and TRBJ2-1, with TRBD1 matching 7 bases. This CDR3 spans 15 amino acids. From germline, CDR1 is MDHEN and CDR2 SYDVKM. Trimming removed 3 bases from V and 5 bases from J; junction bases left unmatched: 7. CDR3 protein: CASSFPPTGDNEQFF. CDR3 coding DNA: TGTGCCAGCAGTTTCCCTCCCACAGGGGACAATGAGCAGTTCTTC.

This clonotype was seen many times. The chain has TRBV18 and TRBJ2-6; no clear D gene. Germline CDR1 KGHSH, CDR2 LQKENI. V gave up 1 base and J gave up 0 bases, with 10 bases separating them. The CDR3 runs to 17 residues. CDR3 in amino acids: CASSPQQPSSGANVLTF. The CDR3 region has the DNA TGTGCCAGCTCACCACAACAGCCTAGCTCTGGGGCCAACGTCCTGACTTTC.

The rearrangement joins TRBV5-6 to TRBJ2-2, with D perhaps TRBD1 or TRBD2 (5 bases each). Germline V gene data show CDR1 as SGHDT and CDR2 as YYEEEE. The CDR3 spans 16 residues. Trimming stripped 4 bases from V and 1 base from J, with 14 bases between. Here the CDR3 reads CASSPLGGQNTGELFF. The CDR3 DNA sequence: TGTGCCAGCAGCCCTCTTGGGGGTCAGAACACCGGGGAGCTGTTTTTT.

This clonotype was detected many times. The chain is built from TRBV27 and TRBJ2-7, with 8 positions matching TRBD2. Germline V CDR1 and CDR2: MNHEY, SMNVEV (reference sequence). The CDR3 is 14 amino acids. Unmatched junction bases numbered 11, after V lost 8 bases and J lost 5 bases. CDR3 sequence: CASGWSSGVDEQYF. In DNA form, the CDR3 reads TGTGCCAGCGGGTGGAGTAGCGGGGTGGACGAGCAGTACTTC.